The entry below describes one TCR beta chain. Its antigen is currently not known. One base away there is no much larger clone; base qualities are not given. Other DNA sequences in the sample encode the same CDR3. This sample was taken from a study of shared clonotypes between healthy human individuals (TCRdb year 2020). Looking at the study overall: The cohort comprised a couple of women and a few men aged 18 to 49 years. Per donor, leukapheresis produced somewhere between about 0.94 and 9 billion PBMCs. Different laboratories and diverse techniques were used to prepare libraries and sequence TCR repertoires, to increase sequencing depth and limit assay-specific biases. For each donor, three plates each were used for CD4 naive and CD4 memory, two plates were used for CD8 naive, and one plate was used for CD8 memory. To estimate repertoire size and how much clonotypes are shared between individuals, the study performed deep sequencing of blood TCR repertoires from about five healthy adults.

On the study overall, not on this receptor specifically: Larger estimated clonotype richness was generally found for naive subsets than for memory subsets. Pairwise subsampling indicated that sequencing depth was expected to affect the degree of clonotype sharing among donors. Compared with non-shared clonotypes, clonotypes shared by all four sorted-subset donors had higher generation probabilities. Rarefaction of sorted-subset datasets indicated incomplete sequencing despite the large sequencing depth. Sampling was limited to blood, and TCR repertoires in tissue likely differ from TCR repertoires in blood. Sharing across a handful of donors was observed for approximately 4.6% of naive CD4, 3% to 4% of naive CD8, over 2% of memory CD4, and around 0.42% of memory CD8 clonotypes. Because the study included a small number of donors, the genetic and exposure-history diversity represented was limited.

Using the deep immunoSEQ assay, multiplex PCR amplified TCR CDR3 regions from genomic DNA. Extracted genomic DNA from each cell subset was spread evenly across all wells of several immunoSEQ 96-well plates, with each plate serving as a replicate. For sorted subsets, approximately 210 ng genomic DNA, equal to 30,000 to 35,000 T cell genomes, was loaded into each replicate PCR. Purified libraries were quantified with a Qubit 3.0 fluorometer, sized on a Bioanalyzer 2100, and re-quantified with the KAPA Library Quantification kit. A separate single-read 150-cycle Illumina NextSeq 550 flow cell was used to sequence each immunoSEQ 96-well plate. The source study handled its data this way. Because only junctional sequences without quality scores were contained in the immunoSEQ output, filtering matching that applied to full-length reads could not be performed. Sequences were annotated with PyIR, a Python wrapper for IgBLAST v1.9, using IMGT germline references to assign V/J genes and CDR3. Reads with weak V/J assignments (E-value above 1e-6), missing CDR3, stop codons, out-of-frame junctions, or ambiguous translated residues were removed. V3J clonotypes were defined by identical inferred V gene, J gene, and CDR3 amino acid sequence. Percentage overlap between repertoires was calculated by dividing the number of shared unique clonotypes by the size of the smaller repertoire. Three approaches were used to assess repertoire richness: RTK rarefaction, the Chao1 estimator, and Recon v2.1 estimates of unobserved clonotypes. Generation probabilities were computed with OLGA for all TCRbeta clonotypes obtained by the gDNA method from several donors. Here the immuneACCESS table is served through TCRdb, limited to in-frame sequences with V and J called. Missing clones are a known gap in these copies; in checked studies unresolved V genes cover under half, and the rest lacks a known reason. D and trimming were read from the DNA, whereas the V and J calls and clone size are those reported in that table. The sample table contains 1.5 million to 1.9 million clones; only one count was recorded for 95% to 99% of them. The biggest ten clones account for approximately 0.45% of the sample.

From a lookup of the germline V gene, CDR1 and CDR2 are MNHEY and SVGAGI. Clipping removes 8 bases from V and 2 bases from J, with 6 as the unmatched junction base count. From cysteine to phenylalanine, the CDR3 is 13 amino acids long. Just CDR3 DNA is preserved here, 39 bases in frame from base 1. Donors were healthy HIV-negative adults with no recently reported acute infections or vaccinations. Every donor was a Caucasian adult residing in Nashville, Tennessee, USA. Magnetic negative selection was used to enrich CD4+ T cells, after which naive cells were positively selected on CD45RA and the negative fraction became the memory subset. After blood collection by leukapheresis, PBMCs were isolated using Ficoll-Histopaque density gradient centrifugation and then cryopreserved in the vapor phase of liquid nitrogen. Analytical flow cytometry was used to check the purity and quantity of each magnetically sorted T cell population. Each sorted fraction had its genomic DNA isolated and then quantified by UV absorbance on a Nanodrop 2000c.

The clonotype originates from a man younger than 45 in good health. The chain is made from TRBV6-5 and TRBJ2-7; 7 junctional bases match TRBD1. Source material: naive CD4+ T cells sorted from blood. The cell subset or site label of this sample denotes: CD45RA+ positively selected. In nucleotides, the sequence is TGTGCCAGCTCCCGGACAGGACCCTACGAGCAGTACTTC. It specifies CASSRTGPYEQYF.